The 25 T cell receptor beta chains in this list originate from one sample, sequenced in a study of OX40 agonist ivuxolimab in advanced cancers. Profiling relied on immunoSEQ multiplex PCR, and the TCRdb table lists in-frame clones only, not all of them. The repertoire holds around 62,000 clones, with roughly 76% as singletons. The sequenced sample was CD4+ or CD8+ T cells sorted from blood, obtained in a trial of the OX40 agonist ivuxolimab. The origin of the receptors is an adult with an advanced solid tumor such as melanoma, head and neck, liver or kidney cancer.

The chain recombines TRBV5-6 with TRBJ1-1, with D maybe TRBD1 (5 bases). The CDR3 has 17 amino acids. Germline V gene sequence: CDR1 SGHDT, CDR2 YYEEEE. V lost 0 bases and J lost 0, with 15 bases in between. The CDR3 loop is CASSLAGIFTLNTEAFF. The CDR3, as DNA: TGTGCCAGCAGCTTGGCAGGGATATTCACCTTGAACACTGAAGCTTTCTTT.

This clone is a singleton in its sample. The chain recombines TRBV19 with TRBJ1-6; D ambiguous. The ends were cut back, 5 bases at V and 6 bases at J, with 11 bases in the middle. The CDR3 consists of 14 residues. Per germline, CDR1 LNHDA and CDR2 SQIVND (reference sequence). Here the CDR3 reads CASSWRGANSPLHF. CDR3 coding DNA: TGTGCCAGTAGTTGGCGGGGAGCTAATTCACCCCTCCACTTT.

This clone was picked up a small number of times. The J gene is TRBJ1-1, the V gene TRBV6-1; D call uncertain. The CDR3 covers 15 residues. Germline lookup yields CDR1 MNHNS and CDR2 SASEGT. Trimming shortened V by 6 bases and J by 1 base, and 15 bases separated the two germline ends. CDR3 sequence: CASRRDLAENTEAFF. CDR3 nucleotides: TGTGCCAGCAGACGGGATCTCGCGGAGAACACTGAAGCTTTCTTT.

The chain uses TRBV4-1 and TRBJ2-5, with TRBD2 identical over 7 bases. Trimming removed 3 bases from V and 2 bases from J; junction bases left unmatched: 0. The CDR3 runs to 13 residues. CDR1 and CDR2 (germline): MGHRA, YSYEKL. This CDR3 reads CASSQGLQETQYF. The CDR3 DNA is TGCGCCAGCAGCCAGGGACTACAAGAGACCCAGTACTTC.

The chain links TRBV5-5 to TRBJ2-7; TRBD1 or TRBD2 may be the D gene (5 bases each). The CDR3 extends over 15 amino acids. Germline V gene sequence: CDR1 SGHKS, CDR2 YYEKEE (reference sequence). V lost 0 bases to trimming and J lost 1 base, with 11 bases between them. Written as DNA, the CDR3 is TGTGCCAGCAGCTTGGGGGGGACCGCTTCCTACGAGCAGTACTTC. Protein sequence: CASSLGGTASYEQYF.

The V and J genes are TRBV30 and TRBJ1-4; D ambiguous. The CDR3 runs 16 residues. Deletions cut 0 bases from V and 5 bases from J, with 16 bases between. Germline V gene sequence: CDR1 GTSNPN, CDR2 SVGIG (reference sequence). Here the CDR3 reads CAWSVLPRRMNEKLFF. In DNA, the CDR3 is TGTGCCTGGAGTGTACTGCCACGTAGGATGAATGAAAAACTGTTTTTT.

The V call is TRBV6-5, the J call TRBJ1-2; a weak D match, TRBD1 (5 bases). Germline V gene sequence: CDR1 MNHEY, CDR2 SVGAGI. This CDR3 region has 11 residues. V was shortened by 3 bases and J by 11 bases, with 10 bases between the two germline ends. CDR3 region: CASSYLGEYTF. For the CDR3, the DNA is TGTGCCAGCAGTTATCTAGGGGAATACACCTTC.

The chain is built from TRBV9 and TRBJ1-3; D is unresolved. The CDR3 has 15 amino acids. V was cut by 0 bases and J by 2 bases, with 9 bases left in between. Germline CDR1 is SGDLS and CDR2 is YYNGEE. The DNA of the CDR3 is TGTGCCAGCAGCGTAGAAGCTCGTACTGGAAACACCATATATTTT. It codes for CASSVEARTGNTIYF.

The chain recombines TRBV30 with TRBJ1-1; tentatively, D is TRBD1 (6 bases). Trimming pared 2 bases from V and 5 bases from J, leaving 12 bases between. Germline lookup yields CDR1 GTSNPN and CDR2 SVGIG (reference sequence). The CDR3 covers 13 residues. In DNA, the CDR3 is TGTGCCTGGAGTCGGGGGCGCGAAACTGAAGCTTTCTTT. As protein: CAWSRGRETEAFF.

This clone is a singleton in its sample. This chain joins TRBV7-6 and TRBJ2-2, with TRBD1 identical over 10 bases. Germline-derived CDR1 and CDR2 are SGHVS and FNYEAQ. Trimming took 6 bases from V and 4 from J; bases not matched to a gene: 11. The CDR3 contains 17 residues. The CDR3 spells CASRTPWGTGATGELFF. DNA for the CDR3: TGTGCCAGCAGAACACCCTGGGGGACAGGGGCCACCGGGGAGCTGTTTTTT.

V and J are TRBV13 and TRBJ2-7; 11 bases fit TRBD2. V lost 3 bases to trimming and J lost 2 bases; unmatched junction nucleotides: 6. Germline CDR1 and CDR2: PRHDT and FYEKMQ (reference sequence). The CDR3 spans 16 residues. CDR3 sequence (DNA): TGTGCCAGCAGCTTTGCAGTGACTAGCGGGGCCTACGAGCAGTACTTC. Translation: CASSFAVTSGAYEQYF.

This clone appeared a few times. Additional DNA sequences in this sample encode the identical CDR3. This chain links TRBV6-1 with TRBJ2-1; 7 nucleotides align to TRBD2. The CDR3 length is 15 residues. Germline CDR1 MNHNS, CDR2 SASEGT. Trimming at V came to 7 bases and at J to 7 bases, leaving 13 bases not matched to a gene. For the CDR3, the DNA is TGTGCCAGCACTCTAGGCGGGGGTGCGTATAATGAGCAGTTCTTC. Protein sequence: CASTLGGGAYNEQFF.

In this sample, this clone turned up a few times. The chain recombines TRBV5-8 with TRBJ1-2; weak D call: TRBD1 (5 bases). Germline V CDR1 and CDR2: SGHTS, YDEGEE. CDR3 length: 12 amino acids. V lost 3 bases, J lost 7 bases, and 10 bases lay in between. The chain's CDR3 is CASSSNRIGYTF. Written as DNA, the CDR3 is TGTGCCAGCAGCTCGAACAGGATTGGCTACACCTTC.

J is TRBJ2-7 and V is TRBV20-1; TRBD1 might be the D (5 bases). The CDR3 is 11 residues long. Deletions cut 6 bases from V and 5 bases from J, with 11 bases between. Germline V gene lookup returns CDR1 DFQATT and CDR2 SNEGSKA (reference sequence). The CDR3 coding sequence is TGCAGTGCCCGCCTAGGGGACGAGCAGTACTTC. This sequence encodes CSARLGDEQYF.

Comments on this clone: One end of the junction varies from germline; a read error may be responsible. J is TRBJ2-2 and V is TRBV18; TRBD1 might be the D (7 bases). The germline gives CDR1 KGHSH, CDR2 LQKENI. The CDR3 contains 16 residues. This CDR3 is CASSAPSQGGHGELFF. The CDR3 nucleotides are TGTGCCAGCTCAGCACCTTCGCAGGGGGGACACGGGGAGCTGTTTTTT.

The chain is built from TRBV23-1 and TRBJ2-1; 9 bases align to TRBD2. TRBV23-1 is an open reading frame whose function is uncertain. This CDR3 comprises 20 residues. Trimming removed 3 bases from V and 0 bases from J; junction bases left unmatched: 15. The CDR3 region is CASSHVGGRAYLSSYNEQFF. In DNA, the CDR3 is TGCGCCAGCAGTCACGTAGGCGGGAGGGCCTACCTGAGCTCCTACAATGAGCAGTTCTTC.

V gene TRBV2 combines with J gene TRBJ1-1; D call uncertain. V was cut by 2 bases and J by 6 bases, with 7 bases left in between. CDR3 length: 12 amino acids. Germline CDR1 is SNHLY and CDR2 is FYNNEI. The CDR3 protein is CASSEFSPEAFF. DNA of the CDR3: TGTGCCAGCAGTGAATTTAGCCCTGAAGCTTTCTTT.

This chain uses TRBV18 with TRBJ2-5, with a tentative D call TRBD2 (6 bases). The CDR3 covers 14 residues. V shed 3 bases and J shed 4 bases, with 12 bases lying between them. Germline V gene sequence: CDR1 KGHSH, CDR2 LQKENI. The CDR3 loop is CASSPISGGETQYF. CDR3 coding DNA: TGTGCCAGCTCACCTATATCCGGGGGAGAGACCCAGTACTTC. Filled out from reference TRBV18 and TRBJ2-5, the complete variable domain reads NAGVMQNPRHLVRRRGQEARLRCSPMKGHSHVYWYRQLPEEGLKFMVYLQKENIIDESGMPKERFSAEFPKEGPSILRIQQVVRGDSAAYFCASSPISGGETQYFGPGTRLLVL.

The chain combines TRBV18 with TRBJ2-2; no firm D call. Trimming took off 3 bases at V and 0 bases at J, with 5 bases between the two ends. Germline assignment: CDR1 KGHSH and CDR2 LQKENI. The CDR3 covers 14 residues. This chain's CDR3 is CASSPPPNTGELFF. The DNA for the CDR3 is TGTGCCAGCTCACCGCCGCCGAACACCGGGGAGCTGTTTTTT.

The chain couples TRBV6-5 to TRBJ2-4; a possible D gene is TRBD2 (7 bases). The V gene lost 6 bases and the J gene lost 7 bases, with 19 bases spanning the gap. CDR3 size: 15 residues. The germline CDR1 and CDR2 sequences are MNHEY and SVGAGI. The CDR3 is CASSTLRGRGNIQYF. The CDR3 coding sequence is TGTGCCAGCAGCACCCTCCGGGGGAGGGGGAACATTCAGTACTTC.

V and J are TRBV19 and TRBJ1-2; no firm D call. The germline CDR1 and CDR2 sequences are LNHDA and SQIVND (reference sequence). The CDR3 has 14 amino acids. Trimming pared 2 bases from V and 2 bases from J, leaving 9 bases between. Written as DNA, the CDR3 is TGTGCCAGTAGTATATGGCAGATAAACTATGGCTACACCTTC. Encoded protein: CASSIWQINYGYTF.

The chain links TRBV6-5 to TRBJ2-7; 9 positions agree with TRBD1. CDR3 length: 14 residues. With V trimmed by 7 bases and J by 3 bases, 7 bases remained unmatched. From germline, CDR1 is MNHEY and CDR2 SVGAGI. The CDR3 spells CASKTGTGNYEQYF. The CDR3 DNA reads TGTGCCAGCAAAACCGGGACAGGGAACTACGAGCAGTACTTC.

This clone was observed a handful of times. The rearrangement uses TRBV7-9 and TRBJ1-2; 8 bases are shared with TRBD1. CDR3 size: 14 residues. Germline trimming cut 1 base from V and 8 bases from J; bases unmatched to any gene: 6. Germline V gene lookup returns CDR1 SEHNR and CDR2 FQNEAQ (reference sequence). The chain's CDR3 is CASSLEQGVGGYTF. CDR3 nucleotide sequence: TGTGCCAGCAGCTTAGAACAGGGGGTCGGAGGCTACACCTTC.

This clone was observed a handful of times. The chain's CDR3 is CASSSGDKSTNEKLFF. The CDR3 nucleotides read TGCGCCAGCAGCTCGGGAGACAAATCAACTAATGAAAAACTGTTTTTT. The chain has TRBV5-1 and TRBJ1-4; D gene uncertain. The CDR3 contains 16 residues. V lost 3 bases and J lost 0, with 12 bases in between. CDR1 and CDR2 from the germline V gene are SGHRS and YFSETQ.

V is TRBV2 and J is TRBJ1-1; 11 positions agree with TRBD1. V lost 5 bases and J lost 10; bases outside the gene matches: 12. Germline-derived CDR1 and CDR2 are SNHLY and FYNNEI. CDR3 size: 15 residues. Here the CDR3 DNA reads TGTGCCAGCAGTCATGACGGACAGGGGGCATGGGTAGCTTTCTTT. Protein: CASSHDGQGAWVAFF. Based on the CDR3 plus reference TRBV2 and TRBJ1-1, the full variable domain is EPEVTQTPSHQVTQMGQEVILRCVPISNHLYFYWYRQILGQKVEFLVSFYNNEISEKSEIFDDQFSVERPDGSNFTLKIRSTKLEDSAMYFCASSHDGQGAWVAFFGQGTRLTVV.